These 9 T cell receptor beta chains came from one sample sequenced in a study of OX40 agonist ivuxolimab in advanced cancers. The assay was immunoSEQ multiplex PCR, and TCRdb's table has in-frame clones only and misses some. The sample shows roughly 40,000 clones, around 92% of them seen only once. The sequences come from CD4+ or CD8+ T cells sorted from blood, collected in a trial of the OX40 agonist ivuxolimab. The receptor set was obtained from an adult with an advanced solid tumor such as melanoma, head and neck, liver or kidney cancer.

This chain uses TRBV4-1 with TRBJ1-1; 7 bases are a match to TRBD1. This CDR3 contains 17 residues. V lost 8 bases and J lost 1; bases outside the gene matches: 16. The germline CDR1 and CDR2 sequences are MGHRA and YSYEKL. CDR3 sequence: CASHPMTAGGRNTEAFF. DNA of the CDR3: TGCGCCAGCCACCCCATGACGGCAGGGGGGAGGAACACTGAAGCTTTCTTT.

V gene TRBV5-1 combines with J gene TRBJ1-1; D is undetermined. Trimming stripped 4 bases from V and 7 bases from J, with 14 bases between. Germline V gene sequence: CDR1 SGHRS, CDR2 YFSETQ. This CDR3 region has 13 residues. CDR3: CASSILGTDEAFF. The CDR3 DNA reads as TGCGCCAGCAGCATCTTAGGTACTGATGAAGCTTTCTTT.

The chain's CDR3 is CASSRDRLEQYF. The CDR3 DNA reads as TGTGCCAGCAGTAGGGACAGGCTCGAGCAGTACTTC. This chain links TRBV6-6 with TRBJ2-7; 8 nucleotides line up with TRBD1. The CDR3 totals 12 residues. CDR1 is MNHNY, CDR2 SVGAGI, per germline (reference sequence). With 5 bases clipped from V and 6 bases from J, the junction kept 3 bases outside the gene matches.

This clone has just a few counts. The chain links TRBV5-5 to TRBJ2-2; D may be TRBD2 (7 bases). Germline CDR1 SGHKS, CDR2 YYEKEE (reference sequence). The CDR3 loop spans 14 amino acids. The V end lost 3 bases, the J end lost 4 bases, and 10 bases lay between the germline ends. CDR3 DNA: TGTGCCAGCAGCTGGGGGGGCGGCACCGGGGAGCTGTTTTTT. Translation: CASSWGGGTGELFF.

The rearrangement joins TRBV6-1 to TRBJ1-4, with D possibly matching TRBD1 (6 bases). Germline V gives CDR1 MNHNS, CDR2 SASEGT. V dropped 2 bases and J dropped 8 bases, with 18 bases sitting between them. The CDR3 extends over 16 amino acids. CDR3 sequence reads: CASSELGGGGGEKLFF. The DNA of the CDR3 is TGTGCCAGCAGTGAATTGGGCGGAGGGGGAGGGGAAAAACTGTTTTTT.

In nucleotides, the CDR3 is TGTGCCAGCAGCGTAGAATTGGGGGACAGGGGTTATGAGCAGTTCTTC. Translated, it gives CASSVELGDRGYEQFF. The chain links TRBV9 to TRBJ2-1, with 10 bases matching TRBD1. This CDR3 comprises 16 residues. Losses at the gene ends were 0 bases for V and 8 bases for J; bases not matched to a gene: 8. CDR1 is SGDLS and CDR2 is YYNGEE in the germline V gene.

This chain joins TRBV11-2 and TRBJ2-7; the D call may be TRBD1 or TRBD2 (5 bases each). Germline CDR1 reads SGHAT; CDR2 reads FQNNGV. This CDR3 region has 11 residues. Trimming took off 3 bases at V and 7 bases at J, with 7 bases between the two ends. Here the CDR3 reads CASSFGGEQYF. The CDR3 DNA sequence: TGTGCCAGCAGCTTTGGGGGAGAGCAGTACTTC.

This clone was observed a few times. This chain joins TRBV6-6 and TRBJ1-3; D unresolved. The germline gives CDR1 MNHNY, CDR2 SVGAGI (reference sequence). Trimming pared 5 bases from V and 5 bases from J, leaving 7 bases between. The CDR3 covers 12 residues. The CDR3 is CASSPARNTIYF. In DNA, the CDR3 is TGTGCCAGCAGTCCTGCGAGAAACACCATATATTTT.

This chain joins TRBV2 and TRBJ2-7, with 9 positions matching TRBD1. Trimming removed 4 bases from V and 1 base from J; junction bases left unmatched: 11. This CDR3 spans 17 amino acids. CDR1 is SNHLY and CDR2 is FYNNEI in the germline V gene. The CDR3: CASSGWSGTGTSYEQYF. DNA of the CDR3: TGTGCCAGCAGTGGATGGAGCGGGACAGGGACTTCCTACGAGCAGTACTTC.